The sequence of this T cell receptor (beta chain) was determined in a study of T-cell memory formation after mild COVID-19. Across the whole study: Clustering of TCRs was largely donor specific.

Notes on this clonotype: What it binds is not known.

Study-wide results and caveats: Clones that shrank (day 15 to 85) were balanced CD4/CD8, whereas later expanders leaned CD4+. Confirmation of SARS-CoV-2 specificity was lacking for second-wave clones peaking day 37. Pre-infection memory held some responding clones, suggesting pre-existing cross-reactive T cells responded.

TCRdb re-analysed the 5' RACE reads in MiXCR, keeping a single row per CDR3 protein. The sample carries 350,000 or so distinct CDR3 sequences, around 20% recorded once. CDR1 is SGHAT and CDR2 is FQNNGV in the germline V gene. Trimming took 3 bases from V and 8 from J; bases not matched to a gene: 4. CDR3 length: 15 amino acids. The chain couples TRBV11-2 to TRBJ2-1, with 13 bases lining up with TRBD2. Sequences were obtained from PBMCs or a T cell subset sorted from them (not recorded which). This TCR derives from an adult woman who had mild COVID-19 (a few samples of this study predate the infection). Cell type and time point are not known. The CDR3: CASSLGLAGRDEQFF. The DNA of the CDR3 is TGTGCCAGCAGCTTGGGACTAGCGGGAAGGGATGAGCAGTTCTTC.